This TCR beta chain was sequenced for a study of blood T cell repertoires in COVID-19. Across the whole study: Collection of acute and convalescent COVID-19 samples took place in the United States, Italy and Spain.

Libraries were prepared by immunoSEQ multiplex PCR; TCRdb keeps only in-frame clonotypes and omits some of them. The table records 250,000 to 350,000 clones, 85% of them present only once. Germline V gene lookup returns CDR1 SGHNT and CDR2 YYREEE (reference sequence). The V end lost 0 bases, the J end lost 4 bases, and 9 bases lay between the germline ends. The CDR3 is 14 residues long. Sequenced input: peripheral blood. The clonotype comes from a woman aged 45-59 years with active or convalescent COVID-19. The J gene is TRBJ2-3, the V gene TRBV5-4; a weak D match, TRBD1 (6 bases). Written as DNA, the CDR3 is TGTGCCAGCAGCTTGGGGGGGCTGGCAGATACGCAGTATTTT. Residues: CASSLGGLADTQYF.